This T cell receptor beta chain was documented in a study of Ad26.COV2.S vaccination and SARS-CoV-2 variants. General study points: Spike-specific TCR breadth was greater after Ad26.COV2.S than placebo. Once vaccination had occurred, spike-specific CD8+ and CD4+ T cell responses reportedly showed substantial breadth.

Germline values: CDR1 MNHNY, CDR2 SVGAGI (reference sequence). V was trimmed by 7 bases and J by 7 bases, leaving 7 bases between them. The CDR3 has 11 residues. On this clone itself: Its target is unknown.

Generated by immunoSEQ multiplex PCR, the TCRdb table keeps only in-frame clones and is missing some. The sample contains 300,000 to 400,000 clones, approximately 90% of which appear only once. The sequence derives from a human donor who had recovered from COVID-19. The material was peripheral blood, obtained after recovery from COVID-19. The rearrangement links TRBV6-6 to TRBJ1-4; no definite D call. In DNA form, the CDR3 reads TGTGCCAGCACGGGAGCTGAAAAACTGTTTTTT. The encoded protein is CASTGAEKLFF.